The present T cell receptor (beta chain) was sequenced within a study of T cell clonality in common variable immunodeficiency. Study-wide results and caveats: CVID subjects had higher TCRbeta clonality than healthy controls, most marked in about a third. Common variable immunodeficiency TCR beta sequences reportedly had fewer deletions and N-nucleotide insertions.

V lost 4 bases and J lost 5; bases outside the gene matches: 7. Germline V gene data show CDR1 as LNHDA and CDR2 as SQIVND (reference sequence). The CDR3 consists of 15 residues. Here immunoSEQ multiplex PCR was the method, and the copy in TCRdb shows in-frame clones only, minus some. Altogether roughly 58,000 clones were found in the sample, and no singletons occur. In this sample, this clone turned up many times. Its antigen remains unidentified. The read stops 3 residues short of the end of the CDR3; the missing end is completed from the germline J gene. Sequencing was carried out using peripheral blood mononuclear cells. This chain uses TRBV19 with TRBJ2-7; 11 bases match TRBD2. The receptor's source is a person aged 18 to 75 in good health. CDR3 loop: CASSTVAGGPHEQYF. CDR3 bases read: TGTGCCAGTAGTACCGTAGCGGGAGGGCCTCACGAG.